The next 20 T cell receptor beta chains were all read from a single sample in a study of shared clonotypes between healthy human individuals. Here immunoSEQ multiplex PCR was the method, and the copy in TCRdb shows in-frame clones only, minus some. The table lists under 2,000,000 clones, about 95% of them singletons. Positive CCR7 selection of CD45RO-negative cells yielded the naive CD8 cells, and terminally differentiated effector memory CD45RA+ cells were excluded. The sample taken for sequencing was naive CD8+ T cells sorted from blood. The receptors were gathered from a man younger than 35 in good health.

The chain uses TRBV21-1 and TRBJ2-2; TRBD1 reflects the table's D call only, with no check against the DNA. TRBV21-1 is recorded as a pseudogene. The CDR3 sequence is 17 residues long. CDR3 in DNA: TGTGCCAGCAGCAATAGTAGGGACAGGGAGAACACCGGGGAGCTGTTTTTT. This sequence encodes CASSNSRDRENTGELFF.

This clone has only one observation. The same CDR3 can be traced to other DNA sequences in this sample. The chain employs TRBV5-6 and TRBJ2-7; no firm D call. CDR1 SGHDT and CDR2 YYEEEE come from the germline V gene. The V end lost 2 bases, the J end lost 7 bases, and 7 bases lay between the germline ends. The length of the CDR3 is 11 residues. CDR3 nucleotide sequence: TGTGCCAGCAGCTTACAAGGGGAGCAGTACTTC. It specifies CASSLQGEQYF.

The rearrangement joins TRBV7-2 to TRBJ1-5, with a possible D match to TRBD1 (5 bases). Trimming took 1 base from V and 7 from J, leaving 14 bases between them. This CDR3 comprises 15 residues. The germline V gene encodes CDR1 SGHTA and CDR2 FQGNSA. CDR3 residues: CASSLGGGARQPQHF. CDR3 bases: TGTGCCAGCAGCTTAGGCGGGGGAGCGAGGCAGCCCCAGCATTTT. Combining the CDR3 with reference TRBV7-2 and TRBJ1-5 gives the whole variable domain GAGVSQSPSNKVTEKGKDVELRCDPISGHTALYWYRQSLGQGLEFLIYFQGNSAPDKSGLPSDRFSAERTGGSVSTLTIQRTQQEDSAVYLCASSLGGGARQPQHFGDGTRLSIL.

The J gene is TRBJ2-7, the V gene TRBV29-1, with 9 nucleotides matching TRBD1. Per germline, CDR1 SQVTM and CDR2 ANQGSEA. The trim removed 5 bases at V and 5 bases at J, leaving 4 bases unmatched. The CDR3 has 12 residues. The DNA for the CDR3 is TGCAGCGTTAGGGACAGGGTCCACGAGCAGTACTTC. This codes for CSVRDRVHEQYF.

The V gene is TRBV5-4, the J gene TRBJ2-7; 13 positions agree with TRBD2. Germline values: CDR1 SGHNT, CDR2 YYREEE (reference sequence). V shed 4 bases and J 2 bases; nucleotides not matched to a gene: 6. The CDR3 loop spans 16 amino acids. In DNA form, the CDR3 reads TGTGCCAGCAGCCCAGGGACTAGCGGGGACACCTACGAGCAGTACTTC. Its protein product is CASSPGTSGDTYEQYF.

The chain is built from TRBV7-9 and TRBJ2-3; D possibly corresponds to TRBD2 (5 bases). This CDR3 has 13 amino acids. CDR1 SEHNR and CDR2 FQNEAQ come from the germline V gene (reference sequence). V was clipped by 5 bases and J by 2 bases, with 8 bases between them. The DNA of the CDR3 is TGTGCCAGCAGCATCGGGATCACAGATACGCAGTATTTT. Encoded protein: CASSIGITDTQYF. The entire variable domain, with the rest obtained from reference TRBV7-9 and TRBJ2-3, is as follows: DTGVSQNPRHKITKRGQNVTFRCDPISEHNRLYWYRQTLGQGPEFLTYFQNEAQLEKSRLLSDRFSAERPKGSFSTLEIQRTEQGDSAMYLCASSIGITDTQYFGPGTRLTVL.

This sequence joins TRBV11-3 and TRBJ1-5; no clear D. This CDR3 contains 15 residues. The V end was cut by 1 base, the J end by 5 bases, with 12 bases between. Per the germline V gene, CDR1 is SGHNT and CDR2 is YENEEA. Written as DNA, the CDR3 is TGTGCCAGCAGCTTAGGAGGAATTGGGGATCAGCCCCAGCATTTT. Translation: CASSLGGIGDQPQHF.

The chain is built from TRBV28 and TRBJ2-2; possibly TRBD2 for D (5 bases). Germline CDR1 is MDHEN and CDR2 is SYDVKM. This CDR3 is 15 amino acids long. The V end lost 5 bases, the J end lost 6 bases, and 16 bases lay between the germline ends. Here the CDR3 DNA reads TGTGCCAGCAGTCGAGGGCCGACTTCACCCGGGGAGCTGTTTTTT. Encoded protein: CASSRGPTSPGELFF.

V usage is TRBV11-2 and J usage is TRBJ2-7, with 9 bases matching TRBD1. This CDR3 is 15 amino acids long. CDR1 is SGHAT, CDR2 FQNNGV, per germline. The trim removed 1 base at V and 2 bases at J, leaving 3 bases unmatched. The CDR3 DNA reads TGTGCCAGCAGCTTAGGGGACAGGGAGACCTACGAGCAGTACTTC. Translating it yields CASSLGDRETYEQYF.

This clone has a single count. The rearrangement links TRBV4-1 to TRBJ2-7; D uncertain. Deletions cut 0 bases from V and 0 bases from J, with 12 bases between. This CDR3 has 16 residues. Germline assignment: CDR1 MGHRA and CDR2 YSYEKL. CDR3 amino acids: CASSQEGAVGSYEQYF. CDR3 DNA sequence: TGCGCCAGCAGCCAAGAAGGTGCGGTGGGCTCCTACGAGCAGTACTTC.

V gene TRBV7-2 combines with J gene TRBJ1-1, with a possible D match to TRBD1 (6 bases). V gave up 5 bases and J gave up 1 base, with 11 bases separating them. This CDR3 is 14 amino acids long. The germline V gene has CDR1 SGHTA and CDR2 FQGNSA. This CDR3 is CASSPTTGNTEAFF. CDR3 coding DNA: TGTGCCAGCAGCCCCACGACAGGGAACACTGAAGCTTTCTTT.

The chain's CDR3 is CAWSLAVSSDTQYF. DNA for the CDR3: TGTGCCTGGAGTTTGGCAGTATCATCAGATACGCAGTATTTT. The V and J genes are TRBV30 and TRBJ2-3; no clear D. The CDR3 has 14 residues. V was clipped by 2 bases and J by 4 bases, with 13 bases between them. Germline CDR1 GTSNPN, CDR2 SVGIG (reference sequence).

This clone was found a few times. The genes are TRBV11-2 and TRBJ1-2; 8 nucleotides align to TRBD1. Losses at the gene ends were 1 base for V and 5 bases for J; bases not matched to a gene: 6. This CDR3 comprises 15 residues. Germline values: CDR1 SGHAT, CDR2 FQNNGV. This CDR3 reads CASSLGQGTTYGYTF. The DNA of the CDR3 is TGTGCCAGCAGCTTAGGACAGGGGACTACTTATGGCTACACCTTC.

The chain employs TRBV4-1 and TRBJ2-7, with TRBD2 matching 9 bases. The CDR3 totals 17 residues. With 0 bases clipped from V and 6 bases from J, the junction kept 12 bases outside the gene matches. Germline V CDR1 and CDR2: MGHRA, YSYEKL. The CDR3: CASSQDVPGLALGEQYF. CDR3 coding DNA: TGCGCCAGCAGCCAAGATGTCCCTGGACTAGCGTTAGGCGAGCAGTACTTC.

This clone was seen more than once but under ten times. This chain connects TRBV6-5 to TRBJ1-1, with D maybe TRBD1 (6 bases). V lost 3 bases and J 4 bases, leaving 12 bases between the germline ends. The germline V gene has CDR1 MNHEY and CDR2 SVGAGI. This CDR3 spans 14 amino acids. In nucleotides, the CDR3 is TGTGCCAGCAGTTATTGGGAGGGGGGCACTGAAGCTTTCTTT. Translating it yields CASSYWEGGTEAFF.

This sequence joins TRBV7-2 and TRBJ1-2; the match to TRBD1 covers 7 bases. This CDR3 has 13 amino acids. The germline V gene encodes CDR1 SGHTA and CDR2 FQGNSA. V shed 3 bases and J 8 bases; nucleotides not matched to a gene: 6. The chain's CDR3 is CASSFTGVGGYTF. Here the CDR3 DNA reads TGTGCCAGCAGCTTCACAGGGGTAGGGGGCTACACCTTC. The entire variable domain, with the rest obtained from reference TRBV7-2 and TRBJ1-2, is as follows: GAGVSQSPSNKVTEKGKDVELRCDPISGHTALYWYRQSLGQGLEFLIYFQGNSAPDKSGLPSDRFSAERTGGSVSTLTIQRTQQEDSAVYLCASSFTGVGGYTFGSGTRLTVV.

Points on this clone: The same CDR3 is also encoded by other DNA sequences in this sample. V is TRBV6-5 and J is TRBJ1-1; D not certain. Germline V gene data show CDR1 as MNHEY and CDR2 as SVGAGI. The ends were cut back, 0 bases at V and 5 bases at J, with 7 bases in the middle. The CDR3 spans 13 residues. The CDR3 DNA reads as TGTGCCAGCAGTTACTCAGGTGGAACTGAAGCTTTCTTT. Translating gives CASSYSGGTEAFF.

Note on this clone: Within the sample, other DNA sequences also encode this same CDR3. The V call is TRBV6-5, the J call TRBJ1-1, with D possibly matching TRBD1 (6 bases). Trimming removed 2 bases from V and 8 bases from J, with 9 bases in between. CDR1 MNHEY and CDR2 SVGAGI come from the germline V gene. The CDR3 runs 12 residues. The CDR3 DNA reads TGTGCCAGCAGTTACCCCGGACAGGAAGCTTTCTTT. Translating gives CASSYPGQEAFF.

The chain employs TRBV13 and TRBJ1-1; D gene unclear. Germline lookup yields CDR1 PRHDT and CDR2 FYEKMQ (reference sequence). V gave up 5 bases and J gave up 6 bases, with 13 bases separating them. The CDR3 is made up of 13 amino acids. The CDR3 DNA reads TGTGCCAGCAGCCTCGGAGGTATTTCTGAAGCTTTCTTT. Its translation: CASSLGGISEAFF.

The V call is TRBV4-1, the J call TRBJ2-5, with D perhaps TRBD1 or TRBD2 (5 bases each). Germline V gene lookup returns CDR1 MGHRA and CDR2 YSYEKL. With 0 bases removed from V and 7 bases from J, the gap between germline ends came to 12 bases. CDR3 size: 14 residues. CDR3 sequence reads: CASSQDRGEGTQYF. The CDR3 region has the DNA TGCGCCAGCAGCCAAGATAGGGGAGAGGGGACCCAGTACTTC.